This T cell receptor (beta chain) was obtained from a study of response to subunit inactivated influenza vaccine. Comment on this clonotype: Its antigen is currently unknown.

TCRdb re-derived calls from the RT-PCR reads in MiXCR, one entry per CDR3 protein. Here the sample spans about 700,000 distinct CDR3 sequences, approximately 15% being singletons. CDR3 length: 14 residues. CDR1 and CDR2 from the germline V gene are SQVTM and ANQGSEA. The study's findings and limits: The authors suggested that few new T cells are recruited per seasonal influenza vaccination.

The genes are TRBV29-1 and TRBJ2-7, with 9 bases that match TRBD2. The TCR comes from a man aged 50 to 60 who received an inactivated influenza vaccine. Here the sequenced sample was PBMCs from blood, taken less than 15 days before vaccination. DNA of the CDR3: TGCATCGCGGATGCGGGAGGGCCGAATGGCGAGCAGTACTTC. Translation gives CIADAGGPNGEQYF.